This TCR beta chain appears in the sequencing data of a study of OX40 agonist ivuxolimab in advanced cancers. Overall study context: It was ivuxolimab, an agonistic anti-OX40 (CD134) antibody, that patients were treated with.

CDR1 is SNHLY, CDR2 FYNNEI, per germline. After removal of 3 bases from V and 0 bases from J, the junction contained 5 bases not matched to a gene. The CDR3 loop spans 16 amino acids. The repertoire was sequenced with immunoSEQ multiplex PCR; TCRdb's copy has only in-frame clones and lacks some. The profile shows tens of thousands of clones, approximately 90% of them singletons. This receptor was identified in an adult with an advanced solid tumor such as melanoma, head and neck, liver or kidney cancer. The chain uses TRBV2 and TRBJ2-7, with 10 bases lining up with TRBD2. Material: CD4+ or CD8+ T cells sorted from blood, obtained in a trial of the OX40 agonist ivuxolimab. The CDR3 DNA reads TGTGCCAGCAGTGACCTGACTAGCGGGTTCTCCTACGAGCAGTACGTC. Translated, it gives CASSDLTSGFSYEQYV.